A selection of T cell receptor beta chains follows, all from one sample in a study of T cell repertoires in cytomegalovirus infection. These TCRs are of unknown antigen specificity. MiXCR, run by TCRdb on the reads, gives a single entry per CDR3 protein. Altogether about 920,000 distinct CDR3 sequences are present, about 33% being singletons, with the ten largest covering roughly 13%. Sequenced here: cultured CD8+ T cells from PBMCs, sampled from culture after CMV antigen stimulation. These TCRs come from a human donor in good health (CMV status not recorded). Some clones in this sample may be carry-over from other donors' samples. The CDR3 runs from the conserved cysteine through the conserved F or W. Each record gives: clone size, V gene, D gene, J gene, CDR3 protein, CDR3 DNA. The D gene is left open where the match is weak. A clone size is listed for some rows: how often the clone was seen (once, few, many), or a class if it is expanded.

>few|TRBV6-6|-|TRBJ1-2
CASSTWAGEGGANYGYTF
TGTGCCAGCAGTACCTGGGCGGGGGAGGGGGGAGCTAACTATGGCTACACCTTC
>-|TRBV7-9|-|TRBJ1-1
CASSLDVDGAFF
TGTGCCAGCAGCTTAGACGTGGACGGGGCTTTCTTT
>few|TRBV29-1|-|TRBJ1-1
CSVGGSGPEAFF
TGCAGCGTTGGGGGGTCCGGCCCTGAAGCTTTCTTT
>few|TRBV27|-|TRBJ1-5
CASSLSVRDRQPQHF
TGTGCCAGCAGTTTATCGGTCCGGGATCGGCAGCCCCAGCATTTT
>many|TRBV6-1|-|TRBJ2-5
CASQWRETQYF
TGTGCCAGCCAATGGAGGGAGACCCAGTACTTC
>few|TRBV7-9|-|TRBJ2-3
CASSLLLASSTDTQYF
TGTGCCAGCAGCTTACTTCTAGCGTCGAGCACAGATACGCAGTATTTT
>few|TRBV7-6|-|TRBJ2-2
CASTSGAGELFF
TGTGCCAGCACGTCCGGGGCCGGGGAGCTGTTTTTT
>few|TRBV10-2|-|TRBJ1-5
CASSESTNRPPREPQHF
TGCGCCAGCAGTGAGTCTACGAACAGGCCACCTCGGGAGCCCCAGCATTTT
>-|TRBV14|TRBD1|TRBJ1-1
CASSQGPQGGIKAEAFF
TGTGCCAGCAGCCAAGGCCCACAGGGGGGAATCAAGGCTGAAGCTTTCTTT
>few|TRBV7-9|-|TRBJ2-5
CASSSTGGPEETQYF
TGTGCCAGCAGCTCCACGGGGGGCCCGGAAGAGACCCAGTACTTC
>-|TRBV27|-|TRBJ2-3
CASRFLSSTGPSDTQYF
TGTGCCAGCAGGTTCCTCAGCTCGACAGGACCCTCAGATACGCAGTATTTT
>-|TRBV18|-|TRBJ2-1
CASSHRANEQFF
TGTGCCAGCTCCCATCGTGCCAATGAGCAGTTCTTC
>-|TRBV5-1|TRBD1|TRBJ2-7
CASSPGQGADEQYF
TGCGCCAGCAGCCCGGGACAGGGGGCCGACGAGCAGTACTTC
>few|TRBV19|-|TRBJ1-1
CASSESPYGNTEAFF
TGTGCCAGTAGTGAATCTCCGTATGGGAACACTGAAGCTTTCTTT
>-|TRBV6-1|-|TRBJ1-1
CASSEVGEANTEAFF
TGTGCCAGCAGTGAAGTGGGGGAGGCGAACACTGAAGCTTTCTTT
>few|TRBV5-1|TRBD1|TRBJ1-3
CASSRDRDSGNTIYF
TGCGCCAGCAGCCGTGACAGGGACTCTGGAAACACCATATATTTT
>-|TRBV10-3|-|TRBJ1-2
CAISPRGHYGYTF
TGTGCCATCAGCCCCAGGGGCCATTATGGCTACACCTTC
>many|TRBV7-2|TRBD1|TRBJ1-2
CASSFQTGGRGYTF
TGTGCCAGCAGCTTCCAAACAGGGGGCCGTGGCTACACCTTC
>-|TRBV19|-|TRBJ2-7
CASSIIGLEQYF
TGTGCCAGTAGTATAATCGGACTGGAGCAGTACTTC
>-|TRBV29-1|-|TRBJ1-1
CSVELGGTEAFF
TGCAGCGTTGAGCTGGGTGGGACTGAAGCTTTCTTT
>-|TRBV5-1|-|TRBJ2-5
CASSAWDSQETQYF
TGCGCCAGCAGCGCCTGGGACTCGCAAGAGACCCAGTACTTC
>-|TRBV12-3/TRBV12-4|-|TRBJ1-5
CASSLSPGIQPQHF
TGTGCCAGCAGCCTCAGCCCGGGGATTCAGCCCCAGCATTTT
>few|TRBV27|TRBD1|TRBJ1-1
CASSFVAGSRGRNTEAFF
TGTGCCAGCAGTTTCGTCGCAGGGTCTAGGGGGCGGAACACTGAAGCTTTCTTT